This TCR beta chain was recorded in a study of identical twins. Study observations and caveats: Donors were not followed over many years; analysis was cross-sectional. Alpha sequences that were out-of-frame and twin-shared showed an excess of low generation probability.

This clonotype was seen a few times. No antigen is known for it. MiXCR, run by TCRdb on the 5' RACE reads, gives a single entry per CDR3 protein. The data hold under 300,000 distinct CDR3 sequences, with roughly 7.1% observed a single time. Germline CDR1 SGHVS, CDR2 FQNEAQ. This CDR3 has 13 residues. V shed 5 bases and J shed 8 bases, with 15 bases lying between them. The same sample was also used in a study of T cells expressing NK-cell markers. That work states: An anti-gamma-delta TCR antibody restricted sorting to alpha-beta TCR T cells in several experiments.

Specimen: CD8+ T cells sorted from blood. The V and J genes are TRBV7-8 and TRBJ1-2; TRBD1 is a possible D gene (5 bases). This receptor was identified in a woman aged 18 to 35 in good health. The CDR3 protein is CASSQVSGSGYTF. DNA for the CDR3: TGTGCCAGCAGCCAAGTCTCAGGGTCGGGCTACACCTTC.